This T cell receptor (beta chain) was identified during a study of blood T cell repertoires in COVID-19. The assay was immunoSEQ multiplex PCR, and TCRdb's table has in-frame clones only and misses some. The sample includes nearly 300,000 clones, roughly 90% of them seen just once. This CDR3 contains 13 residues. V was shortened by 0 bases and J by 7 bases, with 9 bases between the two germline ends. The germline V gene encodes CDR1 LGHDT and CDR2 YNNKEL (reference sequence). The V gene is TRBV3-1 (or the pseudogene TRBV3-2), the J gene TRBJ1-2; no definite D call. Sequencing was carried out using PBMCs or T cells enriched from blood (not recorded which). This receptor was taken from a woman between 50 and 59 years old who had been exposed to COVID-19. The CDR3 spells CASSQEERVGYTF. As DNA, the CDR3 is TGTGCCAGCAGCCAAGAAGAGAGGGTTGGCTACACCTTC.